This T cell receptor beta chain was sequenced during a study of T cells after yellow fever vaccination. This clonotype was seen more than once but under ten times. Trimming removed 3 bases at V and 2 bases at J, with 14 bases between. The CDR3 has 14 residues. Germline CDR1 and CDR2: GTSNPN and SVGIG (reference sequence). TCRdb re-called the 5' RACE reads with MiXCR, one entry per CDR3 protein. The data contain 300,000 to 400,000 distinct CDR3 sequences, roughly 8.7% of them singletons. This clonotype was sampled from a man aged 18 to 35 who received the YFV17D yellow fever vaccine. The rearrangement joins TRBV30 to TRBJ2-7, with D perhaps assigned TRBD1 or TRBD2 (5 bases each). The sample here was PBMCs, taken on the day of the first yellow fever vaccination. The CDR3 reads CAWRLPGSPYEQYF. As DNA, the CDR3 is TGTGCCTGGAGACTGCCAGGGAGCCCCTACGAGCAGTACTTC.